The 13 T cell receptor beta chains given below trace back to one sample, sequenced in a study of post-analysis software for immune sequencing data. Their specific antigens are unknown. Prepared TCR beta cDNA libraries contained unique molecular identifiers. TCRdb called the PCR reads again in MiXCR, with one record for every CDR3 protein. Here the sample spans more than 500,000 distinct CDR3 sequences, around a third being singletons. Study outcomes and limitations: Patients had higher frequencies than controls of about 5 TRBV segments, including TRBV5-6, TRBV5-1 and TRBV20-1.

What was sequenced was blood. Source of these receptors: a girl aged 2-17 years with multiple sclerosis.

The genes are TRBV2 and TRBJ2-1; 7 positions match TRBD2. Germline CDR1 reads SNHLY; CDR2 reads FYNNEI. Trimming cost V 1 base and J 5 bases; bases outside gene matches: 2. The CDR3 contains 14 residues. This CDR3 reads CASSEGGGDNEQFF. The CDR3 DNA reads TGTGCCAGCAGTGAAGGGGGGGGGGACAATGAGCAGTTCTTC.

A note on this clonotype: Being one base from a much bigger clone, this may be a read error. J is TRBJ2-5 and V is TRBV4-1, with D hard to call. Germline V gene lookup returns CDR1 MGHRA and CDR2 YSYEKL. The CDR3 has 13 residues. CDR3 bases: TGCGCCGGCAGCCAAGAAGGCCAAGAGACCCAGTACTTC. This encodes CAGSQEGQETQYF.

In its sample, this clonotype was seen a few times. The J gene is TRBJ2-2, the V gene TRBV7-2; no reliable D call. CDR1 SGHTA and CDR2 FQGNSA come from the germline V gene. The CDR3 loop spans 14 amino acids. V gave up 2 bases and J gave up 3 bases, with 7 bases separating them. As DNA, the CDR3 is TGTGCCAGCAGCTTACCCCAGCACACCGGGGAGCTGTTTTTT. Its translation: CASSLPQHTGELFF.

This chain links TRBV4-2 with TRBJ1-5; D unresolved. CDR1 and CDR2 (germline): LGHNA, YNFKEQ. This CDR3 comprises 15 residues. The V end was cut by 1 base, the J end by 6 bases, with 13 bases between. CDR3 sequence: CASSQGFGVVQPQHF. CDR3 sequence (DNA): TGTGCCAGCAGCCAAGGTTTCGGGGTTGTTCAGCCCCAGCATTTT.

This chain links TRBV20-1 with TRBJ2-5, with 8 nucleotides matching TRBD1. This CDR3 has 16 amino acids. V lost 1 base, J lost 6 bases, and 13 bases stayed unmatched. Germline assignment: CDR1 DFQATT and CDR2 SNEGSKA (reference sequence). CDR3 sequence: CSARGEMTGAIKTQYF. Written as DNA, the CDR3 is TGCAGTGCTAGAGGGGAGATGACAGGGGCTATTAAGACCCAGTACTTC.

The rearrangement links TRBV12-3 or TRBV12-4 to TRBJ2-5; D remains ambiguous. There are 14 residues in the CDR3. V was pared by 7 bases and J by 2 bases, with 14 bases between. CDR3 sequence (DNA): TGTGCCAGCACCGCTCTTGGACGGCAAGAGACCCAGTACTTC. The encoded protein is CASTALGRQETQYF.

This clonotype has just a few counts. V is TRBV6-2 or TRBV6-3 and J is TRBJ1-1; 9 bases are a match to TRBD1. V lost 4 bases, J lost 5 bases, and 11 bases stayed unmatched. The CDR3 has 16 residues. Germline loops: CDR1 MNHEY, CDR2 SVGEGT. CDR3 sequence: CASSFGGQGVRTEAFF. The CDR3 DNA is TGTGCCAGCAGTTTCGGGGGACAGGGAGTACGTACTGAAGCTTTCTTT.

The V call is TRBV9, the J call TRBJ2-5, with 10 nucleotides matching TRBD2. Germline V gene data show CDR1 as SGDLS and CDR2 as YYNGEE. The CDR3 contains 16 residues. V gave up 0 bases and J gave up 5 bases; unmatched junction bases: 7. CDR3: CASSVGSSGGQETQYF. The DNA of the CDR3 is TGTGCCAGCAGCGTAGGGAGTAGCGGGGGGCAGGAGACCCAGTACTTC. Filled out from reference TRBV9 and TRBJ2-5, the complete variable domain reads DSGVTQTPKHLITATGQRVTLRCSPRSGDLSVYWYQQSLDQGLQFLIQYYNGEERAKGNILERFSAQQFPDLHSELNLSSLELGDSALYFCASSVGSSGGQETQYFGPGTRLLVL.

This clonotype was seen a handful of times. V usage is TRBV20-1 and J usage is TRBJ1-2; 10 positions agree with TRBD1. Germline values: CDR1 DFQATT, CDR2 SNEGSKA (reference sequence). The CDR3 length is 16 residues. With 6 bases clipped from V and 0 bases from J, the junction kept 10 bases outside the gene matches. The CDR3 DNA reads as TGCAGTGCGAGCCGGGACAGGGGCGAGACTAACTATGGCTACACCTTC. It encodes CSASRDRGETNYGYTF.

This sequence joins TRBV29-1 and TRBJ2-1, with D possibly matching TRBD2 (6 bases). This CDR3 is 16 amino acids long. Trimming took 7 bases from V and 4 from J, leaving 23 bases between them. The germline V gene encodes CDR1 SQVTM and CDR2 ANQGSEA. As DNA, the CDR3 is TGCAGCGCCGCCCCGTCCCTGCCGGGGGATTACAATGAGCAGTTCTTC. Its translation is CSAAPSLPGDYNEQFF.

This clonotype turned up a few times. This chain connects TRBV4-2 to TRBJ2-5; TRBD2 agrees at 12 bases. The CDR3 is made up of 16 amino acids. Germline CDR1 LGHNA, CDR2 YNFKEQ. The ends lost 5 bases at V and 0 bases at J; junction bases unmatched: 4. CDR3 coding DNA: TGTGCCAGCAGCACACGGACTAGCGGGGACCAAGAGACCCAGTACTTC. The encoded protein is CASSTRTSGDQETQYF.

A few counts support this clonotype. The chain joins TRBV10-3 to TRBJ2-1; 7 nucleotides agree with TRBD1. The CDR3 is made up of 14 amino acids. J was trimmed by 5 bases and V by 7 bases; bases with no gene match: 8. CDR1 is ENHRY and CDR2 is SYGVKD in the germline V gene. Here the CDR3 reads CAINRRDSHNEQFF. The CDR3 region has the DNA TGTGCCATCAATCGCCGGGACAGCCACAATGAGCAGTTCTTC.

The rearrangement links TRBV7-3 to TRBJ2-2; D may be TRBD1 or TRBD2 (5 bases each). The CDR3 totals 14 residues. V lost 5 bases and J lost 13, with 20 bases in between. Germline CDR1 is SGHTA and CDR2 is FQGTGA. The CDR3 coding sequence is TGTGCCAGCAGCCCTCGGGACGTATCCCTGGGGCTGTTTTTT. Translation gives CASSPRDVSLGLFF.